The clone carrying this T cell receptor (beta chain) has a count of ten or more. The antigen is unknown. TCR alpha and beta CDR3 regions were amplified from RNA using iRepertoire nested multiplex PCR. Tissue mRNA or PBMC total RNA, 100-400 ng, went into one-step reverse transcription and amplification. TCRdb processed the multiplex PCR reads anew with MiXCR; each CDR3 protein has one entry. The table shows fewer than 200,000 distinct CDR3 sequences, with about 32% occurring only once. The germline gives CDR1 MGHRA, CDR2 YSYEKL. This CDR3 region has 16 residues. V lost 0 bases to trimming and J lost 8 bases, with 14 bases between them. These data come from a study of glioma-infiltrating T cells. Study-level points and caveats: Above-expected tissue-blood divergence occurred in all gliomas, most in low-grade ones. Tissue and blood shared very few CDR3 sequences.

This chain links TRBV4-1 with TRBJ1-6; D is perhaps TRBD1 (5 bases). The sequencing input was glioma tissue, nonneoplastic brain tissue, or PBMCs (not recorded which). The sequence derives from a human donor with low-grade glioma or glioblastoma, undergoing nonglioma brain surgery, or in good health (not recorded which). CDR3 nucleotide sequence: TGCGCCAGCAGCCAAGAGACAGCGAGACGGGATTCACCCCTCCACTTT. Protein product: CASSQETARRDSPLHF.